What follows are 8 T cell receptor beta chains derived from one specimen sequenced in a study of cytomegalovirus exposure and HLA in healthy donors. Amplification used 60 Vbeta primers and 13 Jbeta primers. TCRdb keeps only in-frame clones here, not all; method: immunoSEQ multiplex PCR. The repertoire consists of 150,000 to 200,000 clones, with around 77% occurring once and the leading ten covering about 3.4%. The specimen sequenced was PBMCs. The receptors derive from a female donor in good health and CMV-seronegative.

This chain links TRBV12-2 with TRBJ1-1; the DNA was not used to check the table's D call, TRBD1. TRBV12-2 is assigned pseudogene status. This CDR3 is built from 15 residues. The CDR3 region is CASRSINWDRHKAFF. In nucleotides, the CDR3 is TGTGCAAGTCGCTCCATAAATTGGGACAGGCACAAAGCTTTCTTT.

The chain combines TRBV9 with TRBJ1-1; D might be TRBD1 (5 bases). Looked up from germline, CDR1 is SGDLS and CDR2 is YYNGEE. The CDR3 totals 14 residues. V gave up 4 bases and J gave up 0 bases, with 10 bases separating them. CDR3 region: CASSLTDLNTEAFF. The CDR3 nucleotides read TGTGCCAGCAGCTTGACAGACCTGAACACTGAAGCTTTCTTT.

The rearrangement uses TRBV5-1 and TRBJ2-7; maybe TRBD2 (6 bases). The CDR3 spans 14 residues. Germline V gene data show CDR1 as SGHRS and CDR2 as YFSETQ. V was cut by 4 bases and J by 3 bases, with 14 bases left in between. Here the CDR3 DNA reads TGCGCCAGCAGCCCGGTCGGAGGGGTCTACGAGCAGTACTTC. Its translation is CASSPVGGVYEQYF.

This chain connects TRBV7-7 to TRBJ2-2; D is uncertain. CDR3 length: 14 amino acids. Trimming took 2 bases from V and 4 from J, leaving 8 bases between them. Germline CDR1 reads SSHAT; CDR2 reads FNYEAQ (reference sequence). The CDR3: CASSLSSGTGELFF. CDR3 sequence (DNA): TGTGCCAGCAGCTTATCCTCCGGCACCGGGGAGCTGTTTTTT.

This clone appeared a single time. The chain employs TRBV5-4 and TRBJ1-2; D possibly corresponds to TRBD1 (6 bases). Trimming pared 4 bases from V and 4 bases from J, leaving 14 bases between. Germline V gene sequence: CDR1 SGHNT, CDR2 YYREEE (reference sequence). This CDR3 spans 14 amino acids. The DNA for the CDR3 is TGTGCCAGCAGCGGGCTGACAGGCTTCTATGGCTACACCTTC. This codes for CASSGLTGFYGYTF.

This rearrangement joins TRBV5-6 to TRBJ1-4; D remains unclear. Germline values: CDR1 SGHDT, CDR2 YYEEEE. This CDR3 is built from 13 residues. Trimming stripped 5 bases from V and 6 bases from J, with 11 bases between. The CDR3 DNA sequence: TGTGCCAGCAGGCGACGGGGAGATGAAAAACTGTTTTTT. Encoded protein: CASRRRGDEKLFF.

The gene calls are TRBV27 and TRBJ2-1; 11 nucleotides line up with TRBD2. V trimming: 2 bases; J trimming: 5 bases; junction bases outside the gene matches: 2. The length of the CDR3 is 15 residues. Germline assignment: CDR1 MNHEY and CDR2 SMNVEV (reference sequence). This CDR3 is CASSLLLAGDNEQFF. The CDR3 DNA follows: TGTGCCAGCAGTTTACTACTAGCGGGAGACAATGAGCAGTTCTTC.

This chain connects TRBV21-1 to TRBJ1-2. TRBV21-1 is classified as a pseudogene. The CDR3 runs to 15 residues. The CDR3 nucleotides read TGTGCCAGCATAACGGCCCCGGGGGGGGAAAAGGGCTACACCTTC. It codes for CASITAPGGEKGYTF.